One and the same sample provided the 4 T cell receptor beta chains below, sequenced in a study of OX40 agonist ivuxolimab in advanced cancers. Profiling relied on immunoSEQ multiplex PCR, and the TCRdb table lists in-frame clones only, not all of them. The table has about 110,000 clones, about nine tenths seen once. The material was CD4+ or CD8+ T cells sorted from blood, obtained in a trial of the OX40 agonist ivuxolimab. All receptors derive from an adult with an advanced solid tumor such as melanoma, head and neck, liver or kidney cancer.

This chain's CDR3 is CASSLSRNEQFF. The CDR3 DNA reads TGTGCCAGCAGCTTATCTAGGAATGAGCAGTTCTTC. The chain carries TRBV7-2 and TRBJ2-1; no clear D. The V gene lost 2 bases and the J gene lost 7 bases, with 6 bases spanning the gap. This CDR3 region has 12 residues. Germline assignment: CDR1 SGHTA and CDR2 FQGNSA.

The chain has TRBV6-5 and TRBJ1-3, with D maybe TRBD1 (5 bases). This CDR3 has 14 amino acids. Germline lookup yields CDR1 MNHEY and CDR2 SVGAGI. V lost 7 bases and J 1 base, leaving 11 bases between the germline ends. The CDR3 sequence is CASTKTDSGNTIYF. The CDR3 nucleotides read TGTGCCAGCACTAAGACAGATTCTGGAAACACCATATATTTT.

The rearrangement links TRBV7-6 to TRBJ2-6; D is perhaps TRBD1 (5 bases). Germline assignment: CDR1 SGHVS and CDR2 FNYEAQ. The CDR3 runs to 15 residues. V shed 1 base and J shed 1 base, with 5 bases lying between them. The CDR3 bases are TGTGCCAGCAGCTTAGAGGGGTCTGGGGCCAACGTCCTGACTTTC. Residues: CASSLEGSGANVLTF.

The chain employs TRBV30 and TRBJ1-5; a weak D match, TRBD1 (5 bases). The V gene lost 2 bases and the J gene lost 4 bases, with 15 bases spanning the gap. Germline V gene sequence: CDR1 GTSNPN, CDR2 SVGIG (reference sequence). The CDR3 is 15 residues long. In DNA form, the CDR3 reads TGTGCCTGGAGTCCACCTTGGGGGGGAAATCAGCCCCAGCATTTT. As protein: CAWSPPWGGNQPQHF.